The clone carrying this T cell receptor beta chain showed up just once. In the PCR, 60 Vbeta and 13 Jbeta primers were used. Assay: immunoSEQ multiplex PCR; the TCRdb copy retains only in-frame clones and omits some. Here the sample spans about 160,000 clones, about 75% being singletons. This specimen comes from a study of cytomegalovirus exposure and HLA in healthy donors. Germline assignment: CDR1 GTSNPN and CDR2 SVGIG (reference sequence). The CDR3 sequence is 12 residues long. The V segment lost 5 bases and the J segment 8 bases; nucleotides outside the gene matches: 2. This receptor was taken from a female donor in good health and CMV-seronegative. Sequencing was done on a sample of PBMCs. The chain uses TRBV30 and TRBJ1-3, with 11 positions matching TRBD1. The CDR3 bases are TGTGCCTGGGGACAGGGGGCAGACACCATATATTTT. Its protein is CAWGQGADTIYF.